The present TCR beta chain was sequenced within a study of shared clonotypes between healthy human individuals. CD45RA+ naive and CD45RA-negative memory subsets were separated from CD4+ cells. Roughly 30,000 T cell genomes (around 200 ng DNA) went into each sorted-subset replicate. Generated by immunoSEQ multiplex PCR, the TCRdb table keeps only in-frame clones and is missing some. Of millions of clones listed, 85% to 95% are singletons. Germline V gene lookup returns CDR1 LNHDA and CDR2 SQIVND (reference sequence). This CDR3 region has 18 residues. Trimming pared 3 bases from V and 0 bases from J, leaving 18 bases between.

The V gene is TRBV19, the J gene TRBJ2-4; D is possibly TRBD1 or TRBD2 (5 bases each). Material: naive CD4+ T cells sorted from blood. The subset is: CD45RA+ positively selected. This sequence originates from a man aged 18 to 29 in good health. CDR3 loop: CASSIGVKEGLAKNIQYF. The CDR3 DNA follows: TGTGCCAGTAGTATCGGGGTCAAAGAGGGGTTAGCCAAAAACATTCAGTACTTC.